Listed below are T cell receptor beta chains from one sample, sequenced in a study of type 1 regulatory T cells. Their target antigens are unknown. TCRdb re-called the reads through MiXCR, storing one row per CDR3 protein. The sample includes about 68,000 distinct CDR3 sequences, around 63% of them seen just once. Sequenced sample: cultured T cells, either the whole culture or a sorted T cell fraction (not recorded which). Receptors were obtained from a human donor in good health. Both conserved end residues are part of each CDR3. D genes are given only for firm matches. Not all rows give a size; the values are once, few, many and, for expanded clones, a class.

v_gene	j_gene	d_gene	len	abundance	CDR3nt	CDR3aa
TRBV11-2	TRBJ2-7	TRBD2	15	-	TGTGCCAGCAGCTTAGTAGCGGGTCCACTCTACGAGCAGTACTTC	CASSLVAGPLYEQYF
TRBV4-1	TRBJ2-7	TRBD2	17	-	TGCGCCAGCAGCCAAGTTGGGCTAGCGGACCTCTCCTACGAGCAGTACTTC	CASSQVGLADLSYEQYF
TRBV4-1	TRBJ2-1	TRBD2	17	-	TGCGCCAGCAGCCAAGGCGGGGCGGGGGGAACCTACAATGAGCAGTTCTTC	CASSQGGAGGTYNEQFF
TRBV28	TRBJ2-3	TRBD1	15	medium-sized	TGTGCCAGCATAGTTGGCGGACAGGCCACAGATACGCAGTATTTT	CASIVGGQATDTQYF
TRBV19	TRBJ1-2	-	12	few	TGTGCCAGTATAGACAGTAACTATGGCTACACCTTC	CASIDSNYGYTF
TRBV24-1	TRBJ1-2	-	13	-	TGTGCCACCAGTGGGGGGTCAGACTATGGCTACACCTTC	CATSGGSDYGYTF
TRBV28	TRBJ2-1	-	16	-	TGTGCCAGCAGTTTAATCTTCAATACAGGTCTCAATGAGCAGTTCTTC	CASSLIFNTGLNEQFF
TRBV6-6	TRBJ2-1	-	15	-	TGTGCCAGCAGTTACACTAGGGCGTTGAGTGATGAGCAGTTCTTC	CASSYTRALSDEQFF
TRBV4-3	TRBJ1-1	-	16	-	TGCGCCAGCAGCCAAGAACTGGTTCGCTCTGGCACTGAAGCTTTCTTT	CASSQELVRSGTEAFF
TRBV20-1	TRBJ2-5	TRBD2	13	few	TGCAGTGCTCCTGGACTAGCGGGGGAGACCCAGTACTTC	CSAPGLAGETQYF
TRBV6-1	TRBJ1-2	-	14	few	TGTGCCAGCAGTGAAGAGCATGTAAACTATGGCTACACCTTC	CASSEEHVNYGYTF
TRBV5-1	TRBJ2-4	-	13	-	TGCGCCAGCAGCTACCAGGGGTCGAACATTCAGTACTTC	CASSYQGSNIQYF
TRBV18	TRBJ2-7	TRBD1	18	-	TGTGCCAGCTCATACCGGGACAGGGGTCTATCTAGCTCCTACGAGCAGTACTTC	CASSYRDRGLSSSYEQYF
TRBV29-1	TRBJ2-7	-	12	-	TGCAGCTTCACGACTAGTTCCTACGAGCAGTACTTC	CSFTTSSYEQYF
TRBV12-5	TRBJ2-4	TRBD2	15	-	TGTGCTAGTGGTTCGCCGACTAGCGGGAGGAACATTCAGTACTTC	CASGSPTSGRNIQYF
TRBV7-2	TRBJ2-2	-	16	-	TGTGCCAGCAGCTTAGTGGCATCCCCGGACACCGGGGAGCTGTTTTTT	CASSLVASPDTGELFF
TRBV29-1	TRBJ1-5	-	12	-	TGCAGCGTTGGCGGCAGAAATCAGCCCCAGCATTTT	CSVGGRNQPQHF
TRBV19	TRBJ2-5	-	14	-	TGTGCCAGTAGCCCCGGACTGGGGCAAGAGACCCAGTACTTC	CASSPGLGQETQYF
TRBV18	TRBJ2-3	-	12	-	TGTGCCAGCTCACCGCAACCTTATACGCAGTATTTT	CASSPQPYTQYF
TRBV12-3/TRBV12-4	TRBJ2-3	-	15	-	TGTGCCAGCAGCTACTACAGGGACCGTGAAGATACGCAGTATTTT	CASSYYRDREDTQYF